A single sample gave rise to the 12 T cell receptor beta chains below, sequenced in a study of identical twins. One entry per CDR3 protein results from TCRdb running MiXCR on the 5' RACE reads. The data show under 900,000 distinct CDR3 sequences, with approximately 13% seen just once and roughly 1.6% held by the top ten. The data were also submitted as part of a second study, on yellow fever vaccine responses in identical twins.

Sequencing input: PBMCs. These receptors were collected from a woman aged 18-30 years in good health.

V is TRBV5-1 and J is TRBJ1-1, with a tentative D call TRBD1 (5 bases). V was clipped by 0 bases and J by 7 bases, with 10 bases between them. Germline lookup yields CDR1 SGHRS and CDR2 YFSETQ. The CDR3 length is 13 residues. CDR3 loop: CASSLETVGEAFF. The CDR3 DNA reads TGCGCCAGCAGCTTGGAGACAGTCGGTGAAGCTTTCTTT.

In its sample, this clonotype was seen many times. The chain carries TRBV2 and TRBJ2-4; D is ambiguous. Trimming cost V 3 bases and J 0 bases, with 9 bases left between them. Per the germline V gene, CDR1 is SNHLY and CDR2 is FYNNEI. The CDR3 runs 15 residues. The DNA for the CDR3 is TGTGCCAGCAGTGAGGAGTTACTAGCCAAAAACATTCAGTACTTC. This codes for CASSEELLAKNIQYF.

A few counts support this clonotype. This chain links TRBV6-1 with TRBJ2-6; tentative D call: TRBD1 (6 bases). The CDR3 is 17 residues long. The V end was cut by 7 bases, the J end by 0 bases, with 16 bases between. Germline V gene lookup returns CDR1 MNHNS and CDR2 SASEGT. CDR3 region: CASTLTGYYSGANVLTF. The CDR3 nucleotides are TGTGCCAGCACCCTGACAGGATATTACTCTGGGGCCAACGTCCTGACTTTC.

This clonotype was counted a few times. The genes are TRBV10-3 and TRBJ2-1; possible D gene TRBD2, 5 bases. The germline gives CDR1 ENHRY, CDR2 SYGVKD. The V end lost 10 bases, the J end lost 3 bases, and 16 bases lay between the germline ends. The CDR3 spans 14 residues. Here the CDR3 DNA reads TGTGCCAGCATGGAGGACGTGAACTACAATGAGCAGTTCTTC. It codes for CASMEDVNYNEQFF.

This clonotype was seen repeatedly, ten times or more. The chain combines TRBV15 with TRBJ2-3; a possible D gene is TRBD2 (6 bases). Germline V gene data show CDR1 as LNHNV and CDR2 as YYDKDF (reference sequence). There are 16 residues in the CDR3. V lost 4 bases and J 4 bases, leaving 18 bases between the germline ends. CDR3 amino acids: CATSTQPGLQSDTQYF. The CDR3 DNA sequence: TGTGCCACCAGCACTCAACCGGGACTCCAATCAGATACGCAGTATTTT.

The chain carries TRBV20-1 and TRBJ1-6, with D possibly being TRBD1 (6 bases). The CDR3 consists of 11 residues. The germline CDR1 and CDR2 sequences are DFQATT and SNEGSKA (reference sequence). Trimming cost V 5 bases and J 14 bases, with 13 bases left between them. CDR3 loop: CSARQATSLHF. For the CDR3, the DNA is TGCAGTGCTCGACAGGCGACATCCCTCCACTTT.

The chain is built from TRBV20-1 and TRBJ2-7; TRBD1 agrees at 7 bases. V gave up 5 bases and J gave up 4 bases; unmatched junction bases: 8. The CDR3 length is 13 residues. Germline lookup yields CDR1 DFQATT and CDR2 SNEGSKA (reference sequence). The CDR3 DNA reads as TGCAGTGCTGGGACAGACCGCTCGTACGAGCAGTACGTC. Protein product: CSAGTDRSYEQYV.

This clonotype was seen ten or more times. V is TRBV10-2 and J is TRBJ2-2; D is uncertain. Trimming cost V 0 bases and J 3 bases, with 8 bases left between them. The CDR3 is 15 residues long. Germline lookup yields CDR1 WSHSY and CDR2 SAAADI. CDR3 nucleotides: TGCGCCAGCAGTGAGTCGAGTCGATACACCGGGGAGCTGTTTTTT. This encodes CASSESSRYTGELFF.

V is TRBV20-1 and J is TRBJ2-1; perhaps TRBD2 as D (7 bases). The germline V and J ends were trimmed by 0 bases and 8 bases, with 17 bases remaining between them. The CDR3 is 15 amino acids. Germline V gene lookup returns CDR1 DFQATT and CDR2 SNEGSKA (reference sequence). The CDR3 reads CSARDRPREGDEQFF. The CDR3 nucleotides are TGCAGTGCTAGAGATCGGCCCAGGGAGGGGGATGAGCAGTTCTTC.

This clonotype was detected only a few times. The chain uses TRBV20-1 and TRBJ1-1; D perhaps matches TRBD1 (6 bases). V was pared by 5 bases and J by 1 base, with 14 bases between. In germline, CDR1 is DFQATT, CDR2 SNEGSKA (reference sequence). The length of the CDR3 is 14 residues. The CDR3 sequence: CSASLRDKNTEAFF. In DNA form, the CDR3 reads TGCAGTGCTTCACTCCGGGACAAGAACACTGAAGCTTTCTTT.

Remarks on this clonotype: This is likely a read error, given that the CDR3 carries no conserved phenylalanine or tryptophan at its end. V and J are TRBV20-1 and TRBJ2-5; TRBD2 agrees at 11 bases. The CDR3 contains 13 residues. J lost 5 bases, V lost 6 bases, and 5 bases had no gene match. Germline-derived CDR1 and CDR2 are DFQATT and SNEGSKA (reference sequence). CDR3 region: CSAVAGGSETQYS. CDR3 DNA: TGCAGTGCGGTAGCGGGAGGGTCGGAGACCCAGTACTCC.

This clonotype was counted a few times. The J gene is TRBJ2-3, the V gene TRBV4-1; 8 nucleotides agree with TRBD2. Germline V gene lookup returns CDR1 MGHRA and CDR2 YSYEKL. Germline trimming cut 1 base from V and 1 base from J; bases unmatched to any gene: 4. The CDR3 length is 16 residues. The CDR3 sequence: CASSQAAAGGTDTQYF. Written as DNA, the CDR3 is TGCGCCAGCAGCCAAGCCGCAGCGGGGGGCACAGATACGCAGTATTTT.